Here is one TCR beta chain with its context. Its antigen is unknown. The CDR3 contains 15 residues. Germline assignment: CDR1 MNHNS and CDR2 SASEGT. J lost 5 bases, V lost 2 bases, and 5 bases had no gene match. The data stem from a study of PD-1 blockade in classical Hodgkin lymphoma. Every patient experienced relapse after autologous stem cell transplantation, and brentuximab vedotin exposure varied. Complete response, partial response or progressive disease were the best responses. TCRdb's table, derived via immunoSEQ multiplex PCR, lists solely in-frame clones and lacks some. The sample has about 11,000 clones, 70% to 80% seen once. General study results and limits: TCR diversity rose significantly by C4D1 in CD4+ but not CD8+ cells. Diminished baseline TCR diversity has been reported in newly diagnosed patients relative to healthy donors. It was among complete responders that baseline diversity resembled that of newly diagnosed patients.

The clonotype comes from a human donor with classical Hodgkin lymphoma. This material consisted of peripheral blood mononuclear cells (PBMCs), taken at baseline. V is TRBV6-1 and J is TRBJ2-2; 7 nucleotides match TRBD1. The CDR3 DNA is TGTGCCAGCAGTGAATCAGGGGGATATACCGGGGAGCTGTTTTTT. Translated: CASSESGGYTGELFF.